This record looks at one T cell receptor (beta chain) sequence and its context. This specimen belongs to a study of CD8 T cells in Susac syndrome. Reverse transcription of about 0.5 to 1 ug RNA used random hexamers. The authors amplified TCR beta CDR3 across 54 Vbeta and 13 Jbeta using immunoSEQ multiplex PCR. In TCRdb, the immunoSEQ multiplex PCR reads were re-called with MiXCR into one record per CDR3 protein. The table records some 200,000 distinct CDR3 sequences, nearly 97% of them present only once. Both CD4+ and CD8+ T cells were negatively isolated, and TEMRA cells underwent FACS enrichment. The CDR3 spans 14 residues. Trimming cost V 3 bases and J 9 bases, with 15 bases left between them. The V gene's germline CDR1 is LGHDT and CDR2 YNNKEL (reference sequence).

This receptor was taken from a human donor with multiple sclerosis. Sequenced sample: CD4+ T cells from PBMCs. The genes are TRBV3-1 and TRBJ1-5, with a possible D match to TRBD1 (6 bases). The CDR3 loop is CASSQGDTRSPQHF. The CDR3 region has the DNA TGTGCCAGCAGCCAGGGGGACACCCGGTCGCCCCAGCATTTT.